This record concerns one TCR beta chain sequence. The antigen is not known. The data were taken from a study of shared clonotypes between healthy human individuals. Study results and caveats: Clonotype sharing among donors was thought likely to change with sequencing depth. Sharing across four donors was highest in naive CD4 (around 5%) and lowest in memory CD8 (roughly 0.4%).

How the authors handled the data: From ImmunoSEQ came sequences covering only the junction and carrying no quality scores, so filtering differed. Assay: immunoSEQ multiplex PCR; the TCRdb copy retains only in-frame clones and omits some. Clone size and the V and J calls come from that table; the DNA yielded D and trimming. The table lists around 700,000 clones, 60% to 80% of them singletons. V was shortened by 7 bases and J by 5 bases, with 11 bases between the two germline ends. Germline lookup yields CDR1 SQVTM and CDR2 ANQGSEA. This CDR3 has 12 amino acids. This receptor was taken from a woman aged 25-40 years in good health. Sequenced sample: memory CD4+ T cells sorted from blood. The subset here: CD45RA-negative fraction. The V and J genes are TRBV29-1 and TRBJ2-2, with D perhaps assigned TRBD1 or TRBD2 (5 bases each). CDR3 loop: CSAGRWTGELFF. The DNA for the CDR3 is TGCAGCGCGGGGCGTTGGACCGGGGAGCTGTTTTTT.